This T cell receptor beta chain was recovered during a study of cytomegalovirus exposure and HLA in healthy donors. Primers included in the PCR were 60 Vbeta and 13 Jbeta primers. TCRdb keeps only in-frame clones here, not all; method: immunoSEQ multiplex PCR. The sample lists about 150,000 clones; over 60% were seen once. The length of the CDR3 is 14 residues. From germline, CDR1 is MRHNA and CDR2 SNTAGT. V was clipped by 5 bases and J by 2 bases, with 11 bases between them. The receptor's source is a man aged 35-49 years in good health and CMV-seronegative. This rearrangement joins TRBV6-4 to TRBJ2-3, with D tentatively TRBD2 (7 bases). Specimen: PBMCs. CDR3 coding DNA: TGTGCCAGCAGTAGGGGGAGGGACACAGATACGCAGTATTTT. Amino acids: CASSRGRDTDTQYF.